This TCR beta chain was retrieved from a study of cytomegalovirus exposure and HLA in healthy donors. Clones were read by immunoSEQ multiplex PCR, and TCRdb kept only the in-frame ones, dropping some. Of 160,000 or so clones detected, around nine tenths appear once; the ten largest clones hold almost 3%. In regard to this clone: Its specificity is not known.

V was clipped by 4 bases and J by 4 bases, with 12 bases between them. CDR1 and CDR2 from the germline V gene are SGHDT and YYEEEE. This CDR3 region has 14 residues. Findings of the study overall: It was reported that the classifier diagnosed cytomegalovirus status with high specificity and sensitivity in both the original and validation cohorts. Rarity characterized most TCR sequences, yet some public TCRs appeared in many donors.

The sequence was obtained from a man aged 18-30 years in good health and CMV-seronegative. The chain recombines TRBV5-6 with TRBJ1-5; D is perhaps TRBD1 (5 bases). Sequencing input: PBMCs. As DNA, the CDR3 is TGTGCCAGCAGCCCGGACATCTATAATCAGCCCCAGCATTTT. It specifies CASSPDIYNQPQHF.